The 7 T cell receptor beta chains below come from one sample, sequenced in a study of PD-L1 blockade in urothelial cancer. Profiling relied on immunoSEQ multiplex PCR, and the TCRdb table lists in-frame clones only, not all of them. The sample lists just under 45,000 clones; about 83% were seen once. Sample time point: peripheral blood 6 weeks after treatment start. The sequencing here drew on PBMCs, taken around atezolizumab (anti-PD-L1) treatment. Receptors were obtained from a man in his fifties or sixties with urothelial cancer.

The CDR3 reads CASTSRGSFRGQYF. The CDR3 DNA reads TGTGCCAGCACCAGTCGTGGGTCATTTAGGGGGCAGTACTTC. The chain joins TRBV6-1 to TRBJ2-7; the D gene is possibly TRBD1 (5 bases). V gave up 7 bases and J gave up 9 bases, with 22 bases separating them. The CDR3 runs 14 residues. Germline-derived CDR1 and CDR2 are MNHNS and SASEGT.

The CDR3: CASSPPGYQETQYF. CDR3 coding DNA: TGCGCCAGCAGCCCGCCGGGATACCAAGAGACCCAGTACTTC. The chain couples TRBV5-1 to TRBJ2-5; D possibly corresponds to TRBD2 (5 bases). CDR3 length: 14 residues. Germline CDR1 and CDR2: SGHRS and YFSETQ. The ends were cut back, 4 bases at V and 0 bases at J, with 10 bases in the middle. Looking up the rest from reference TRBV5-1 and TRBJ2-5 gives the full variable domain: KAGVTQTPRYLIKTRGQQVTLSCSPISGHRSVSWYQQTPGQGLQFLFEYFSETQRNKGNFPGRFSGRQFSNSRSEMNVSTLELGDSALYLCASSPPGYQETQYFGPGTRLLVL.

The V gene is TRBV6-1, the J gene TRBJ2-4; D is possibly TRBD1 (6 bases). The CDR3 spans 13 residues. Germline CDR1 and CDR2: MNHNS and SASEGT. The V end was cut by 11 bases, the J end by 6 bases, with 17 bases between. The CDR3 sequence: CASQGIGVNIQYF. CDR3 nucleotide sequence: TGTGCCTCTCAGGGGATAGGGGTAAACATTCAGTACTTC.

This clone has just a few counts. J is TRBJ1-6 and V is TRBV2; 9 bases fit TRBD1. From germline, CDR1 is SNHLY and CDR2 FYNNEI. J lost 9 bases, V lost 8 bases, and 5 bases had no gene match. The CDR3 has 13 amino acids. CDR3 loop: CASPGQGSSPLHF. The CDR3 coding sequence is TGTGCCAGCCCGGGACAGGGTTCTTCACCCCTCCACTTT.

V usage is TRBV7-2 and J usage is TRBJ1-3; D unresolved. Germline V gene sequence: CDR1 SGHTA, CDR2 FQGNSA. The CDR3 contains 13 residues. V was cut by 3 bases and J by 4 bases, with 7 bases left in between. The DNA for the CDR3 is TGTGCCAGCAGCTTCGAGATCGGAAACACCATATATTTT. Residues: CASSFEIGNTIYF. The full variable domain, its missing parts supplied by reference TRBV7-2 and TRBJ1-3, is GAGVSQSPSNKVTEKGKDVELRCDPISGHTALYWYRQSLGQGLEFLIYFQGNSAPDKSGLPSDRFSAERTGGSVSTLTIQRTQQEDSAVYLCASSFEIGNTIYFGEGSWLTVV.

The rearrangement uses TRBV5-1 and TRBJ2-1; 10 bases match TRBD2. The CDR3 has 15 amino acids. Germline CDR1 is SGHRS and CDR2 is YFSETQ. V lost 2 bases, J lost 5 bases, and 4 bases stayed unmatched. Here the CDR3 reads CASSLELAGNNEQFF. Here the CDR3 DNA reads TGCGCCAGCAGCTTAGAACTAGCGGGGAACAATGAGCAGTTCTTC. The full variable domain, its missing parts supplied by reference TRBV5-1 and TRBJ2-1, is KAGVTQTPRYLIKTRGQQVTLSCSPISGHRSVSWYQQTPGQGLQFLFEYFSETQRNKGNFPGRFSGRQFSNSRSEMNVSTLELGDSALYLCASSLELAGNNEQFFGPGTRLTVL.

The chain is built from TRBV27 and TRBJ1-2; D is unresolved. Trimming left V 3 bases short and J 3 bases short, with 8 bases between. The CDR3 sequence is 13 residues long. The germline gives CDR1 MNHEY, CDR2 SMNVEV (reference sequence). The CDR3 nucleotides are TGTGCCAGCAGTTTGTCAGAGGACTATGGCTACACCTTC. As protein: CASSLSEDYGYTF.